The 2 T cell receptor beta chains reported below all come from one sample, sequenced in a study of vaccination effects on CD4 cells after COVID-19. Generated by immunoSEQ multiplex PCR, the TCRdb table keeps only in-frame clones and is missing some. The sample shows approximately 76,000 clones, 78% of them seen only once. Expansion of antigen-specific CD4+ T cells with viral peptide pools was carried out by the ViraFEST assay before sequencing. On roughly day 10 of culture, CD4+ T cells were separated out. Recipients of the vaccine had no prior SARS-CoV-2 infection and negative nucleocapsid antibodies. Their antigens are not known. The sequencing used CD4+ T cells from PBMCs cultured with SARS-CoV-2 spike peptides, collected before COVID-19 vaccination. The receptors were gathered from a human donor who received a COVID-19 vaccine.

The chain joins TRBV6-2 or TRBV6-3 to TRBJ2-2; TRBD1 or TRBD2 may be the D gene (7 bases each). Germline V CDR1 and CDR2: MNHEY, SVGEGT. V was cut by 4 bases and J by 3 bases, with 9 bases left in between. The CDR3 is 14 residues long. This CDR3 is CASSSGGDTGELFF. CDR3 coding DNA: TGTGCCAGCAGTTCAGGGGGGGACACCGGGGAGCTGTTTTTT.

The genes are TRBV5-1 and TRBJ2-2; D is uncertain. CDR3 size: 16 residues. V was shortened by 1 base and J by 4 bases, with 14 bases between the two germline ends. Germline CDR1 reads SGHRS; CDR2 reads YFSETQ. The CDR3 spells CASSLFVATSTGELFF. The CDR3 DNA reads as TGCGCCAGCAGCTTGTTCGTGGCTACCTCCACCGGGGAGCTGTTTTTT.